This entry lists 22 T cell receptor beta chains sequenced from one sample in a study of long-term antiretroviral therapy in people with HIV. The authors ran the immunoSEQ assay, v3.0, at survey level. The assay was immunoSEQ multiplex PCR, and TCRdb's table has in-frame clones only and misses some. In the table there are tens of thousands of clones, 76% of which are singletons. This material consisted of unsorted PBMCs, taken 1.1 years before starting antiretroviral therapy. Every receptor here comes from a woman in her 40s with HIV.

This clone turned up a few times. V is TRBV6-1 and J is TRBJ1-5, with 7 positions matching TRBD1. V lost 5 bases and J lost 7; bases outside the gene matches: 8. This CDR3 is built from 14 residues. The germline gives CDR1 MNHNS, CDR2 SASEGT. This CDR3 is CASSRGGERQPQHF. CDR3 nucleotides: TGTGCCAGCAGTAGAGGGGGCGAGAGGCAGCCCCAGCATTTT.

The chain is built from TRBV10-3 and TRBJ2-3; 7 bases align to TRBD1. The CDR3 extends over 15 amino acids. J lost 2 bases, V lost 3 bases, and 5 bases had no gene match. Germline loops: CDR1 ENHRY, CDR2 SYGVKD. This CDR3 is CAISEEDRVTDTQYF. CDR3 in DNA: TGTGCCATCAGTGAAGAAGACAGGGTCACAGATACGCAGTATTTT.

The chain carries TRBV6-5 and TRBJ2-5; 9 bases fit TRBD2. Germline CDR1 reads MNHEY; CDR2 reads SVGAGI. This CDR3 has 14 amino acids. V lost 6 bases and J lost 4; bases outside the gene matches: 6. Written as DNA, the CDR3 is TGTGCCAGCAGGTCCCTGACTAGCGGAGAGACCCAGTACTTC. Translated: CASRSLTSGETQYF.

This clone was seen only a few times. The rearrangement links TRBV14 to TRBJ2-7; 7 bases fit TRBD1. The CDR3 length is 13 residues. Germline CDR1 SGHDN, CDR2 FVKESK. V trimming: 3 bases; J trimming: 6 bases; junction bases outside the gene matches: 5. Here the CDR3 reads CASSQVQGSEQYF. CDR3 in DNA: TGTGCCAGCAGCCAGGTACAGGGGAGCGAGCAGTACTTC. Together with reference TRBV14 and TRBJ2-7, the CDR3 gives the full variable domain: EAGVTQFPSHSVIEKGQTVTLRCDPISGHDNLYWYRRVMGKEIKFLLHFVKESKQDESGMPNNRFLAERTGGTYSTLKVQPAELEDSGVYFCASSQVQGSEQYFGPGTRLTVT.

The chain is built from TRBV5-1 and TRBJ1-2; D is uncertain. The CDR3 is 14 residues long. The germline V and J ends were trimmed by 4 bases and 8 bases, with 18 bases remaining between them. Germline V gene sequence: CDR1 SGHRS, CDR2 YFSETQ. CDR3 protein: CASSLEGLVGGYTF. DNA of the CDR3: TGCGCCAGCAGCCTGGAAGGGCTCGTTGGAGGCTACACCTTC.

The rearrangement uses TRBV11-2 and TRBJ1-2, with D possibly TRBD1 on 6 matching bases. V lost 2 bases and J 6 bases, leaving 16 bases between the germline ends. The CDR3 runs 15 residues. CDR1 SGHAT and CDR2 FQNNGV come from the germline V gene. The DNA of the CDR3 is TGTGCCAGCAGCTTAACTTACGGGGGCGGAGATGGCTACACCTTC. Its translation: CASSLTYGGGDGYTF.

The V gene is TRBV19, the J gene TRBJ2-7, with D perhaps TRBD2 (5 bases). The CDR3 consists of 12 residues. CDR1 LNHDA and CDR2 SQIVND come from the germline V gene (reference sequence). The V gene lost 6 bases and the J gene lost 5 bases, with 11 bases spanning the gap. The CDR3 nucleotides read TGTGCCAGTAGCCCCGCGGGTAACGAGCAGTACTTC. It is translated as CASSPAGNEQYF.

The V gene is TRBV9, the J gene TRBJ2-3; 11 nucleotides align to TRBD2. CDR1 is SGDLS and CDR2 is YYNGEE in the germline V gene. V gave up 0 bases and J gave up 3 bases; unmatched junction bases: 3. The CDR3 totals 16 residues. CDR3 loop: CASSVGPSGGTDTQYF. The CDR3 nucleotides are TGTGCCAGCAGCGTAGGCCCTAGCGGGGGGACAGATACGCAGTATTTT.

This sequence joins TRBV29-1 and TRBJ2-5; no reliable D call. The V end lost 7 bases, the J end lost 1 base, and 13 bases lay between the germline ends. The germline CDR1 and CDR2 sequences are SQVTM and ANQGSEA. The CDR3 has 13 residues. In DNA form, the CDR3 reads TGCAGCGCCGAGGCAGGCCTCCAAGAGACCCAGTACTTC. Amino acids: CSAEAGLQETQYF.

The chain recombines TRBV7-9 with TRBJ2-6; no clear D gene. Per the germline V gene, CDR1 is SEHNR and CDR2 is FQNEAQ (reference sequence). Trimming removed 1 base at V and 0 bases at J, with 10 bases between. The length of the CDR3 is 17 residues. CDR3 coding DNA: TGTGCCAGCAGCTTAGTATTGACCAGCTCTGGGGCCAACGTCCTGACTTTC. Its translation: CASSLVLTSSGANVLTF.

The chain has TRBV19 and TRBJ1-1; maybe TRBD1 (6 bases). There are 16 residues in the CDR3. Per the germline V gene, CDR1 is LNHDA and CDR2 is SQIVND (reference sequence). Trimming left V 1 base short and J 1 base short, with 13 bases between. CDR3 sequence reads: CASSIGGRGKNTEAFF. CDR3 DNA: TGTGCCAGTAGTATAGGGGGGAGGGGGAAGAACACTGAAGCTTTCTTT. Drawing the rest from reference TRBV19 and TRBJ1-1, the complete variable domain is DGGITQSPKYLFRKEGQNVTLSCEQNLNHDAMYWYRQDPGQGLRLIYYSQIVNDFQKGDIAEGYSVSREKKESFPLTVTSAQKNPTAFYLCASSIGGRGKNTEAFFGQGTRLTVV.

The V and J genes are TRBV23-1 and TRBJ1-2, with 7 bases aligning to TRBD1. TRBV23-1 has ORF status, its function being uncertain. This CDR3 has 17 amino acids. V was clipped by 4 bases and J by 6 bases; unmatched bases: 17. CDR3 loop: CASSLLPEGVGTDGYTF. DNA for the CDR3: TGCGCCAGCAGTCTTTTACCCGAGGGGGTCGGGACAGATGGCTACACCTTC.

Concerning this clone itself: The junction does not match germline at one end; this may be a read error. The CDR3 sequence: CASNLQVYSNQPQHF. As DNA, the CDR3 is TGTGCCAGCAACTTACAGGTCTATAGCAATCAGCCCCAGCATTTT. V and J are TRBV7-2 and TRBJ1-5; possibly TRBD1 for D (5 bases). CDR3 length equals 15 residues. Looked up from germline, CDR1 is SGHTA and CDR2 is FQGNSA.

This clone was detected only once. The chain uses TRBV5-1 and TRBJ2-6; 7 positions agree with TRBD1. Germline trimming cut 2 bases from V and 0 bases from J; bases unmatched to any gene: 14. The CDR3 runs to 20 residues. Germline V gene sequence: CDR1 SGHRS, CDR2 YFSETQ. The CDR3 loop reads CASSLNFNPGQSSGANVLTF. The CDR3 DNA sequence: TGCGCCAGCAGCTTAAACTTTAATCCGGGACAGAGCTCTGGGGCCAACGTCCTGACTTTC.

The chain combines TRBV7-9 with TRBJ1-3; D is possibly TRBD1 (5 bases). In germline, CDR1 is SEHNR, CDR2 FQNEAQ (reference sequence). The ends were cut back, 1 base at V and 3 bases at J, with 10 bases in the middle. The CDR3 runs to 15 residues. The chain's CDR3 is CASSLVAGVGNTIYF. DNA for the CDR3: TGTGCCAGCAGCTTAGTAGCGGGGGTTGGAAACACCATATATTTT.

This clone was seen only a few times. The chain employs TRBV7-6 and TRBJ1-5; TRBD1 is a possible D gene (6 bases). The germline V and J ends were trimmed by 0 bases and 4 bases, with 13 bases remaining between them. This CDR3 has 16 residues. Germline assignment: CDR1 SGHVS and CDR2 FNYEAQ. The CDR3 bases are TGTGCCAGCAGCTTAGCAGCAGGGGTGAGAAATCAGCCCCAGCATTTT. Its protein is CASSLAAGVRNQPQHF.

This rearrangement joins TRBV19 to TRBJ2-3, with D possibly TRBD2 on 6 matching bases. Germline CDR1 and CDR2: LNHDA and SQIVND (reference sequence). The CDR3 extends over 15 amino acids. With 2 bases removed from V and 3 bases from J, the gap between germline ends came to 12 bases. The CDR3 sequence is CASSIWAGGTDTQYF. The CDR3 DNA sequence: TGTGCCAGTAGTATATGGGCCGGGGGAACAGATACGCAGTATTTT.

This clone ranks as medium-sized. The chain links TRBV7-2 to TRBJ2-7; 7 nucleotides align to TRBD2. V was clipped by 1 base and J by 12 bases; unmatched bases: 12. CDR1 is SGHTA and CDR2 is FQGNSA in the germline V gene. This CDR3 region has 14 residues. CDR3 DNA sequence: TGTGCCAGCAGCTTAGAGCTGTTGAGCGGGAATCTGTACTTC. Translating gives CASSLELLSGNLYF.

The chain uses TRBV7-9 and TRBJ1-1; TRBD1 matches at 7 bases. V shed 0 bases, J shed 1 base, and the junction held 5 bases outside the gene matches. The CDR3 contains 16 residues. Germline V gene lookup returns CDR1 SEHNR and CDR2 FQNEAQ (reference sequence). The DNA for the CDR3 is TGTGCCAGCAGCTTAGCGCAGGGACAGCCGAACACTGAAGCTTTCTTT. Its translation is CASSLAQGQPNTEAFF.

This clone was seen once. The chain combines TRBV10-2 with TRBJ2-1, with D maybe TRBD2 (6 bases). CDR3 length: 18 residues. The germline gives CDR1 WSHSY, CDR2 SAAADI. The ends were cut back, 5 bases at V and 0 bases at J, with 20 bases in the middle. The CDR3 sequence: CASSWTARLGTSYNEQFF. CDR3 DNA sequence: TGCGCCAGCAGTTGGACCGCCAGACTAGGGACCTCCTACAATGAGCAGTTCTTC.

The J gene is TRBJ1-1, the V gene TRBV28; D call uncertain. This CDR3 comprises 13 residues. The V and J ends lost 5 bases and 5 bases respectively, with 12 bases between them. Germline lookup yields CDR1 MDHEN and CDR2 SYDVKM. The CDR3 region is CASSLSYRTEAFF. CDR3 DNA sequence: TGTGCCAGCAGTCTAAGTTATAGGACTGAAGCTTTCTTT.

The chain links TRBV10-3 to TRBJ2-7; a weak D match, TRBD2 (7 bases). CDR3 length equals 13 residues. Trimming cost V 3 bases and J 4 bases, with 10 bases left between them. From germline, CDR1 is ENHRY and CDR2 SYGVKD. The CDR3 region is CAISDRGGYEQYF. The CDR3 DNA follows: TGTGCCATCAGTGATAGGGGGGGGTACGAGCAGTACTTC.